These 7 T cell receptor beta chains originate from one sample sequenced in a study of T cell changes during pregnancy in multiple sclerosis (dated by TCRdb to about 2019). The library was prepared using the immunoSEQ multiplex PCR assay. The immuneACCESS repertoire file appears here via TCRdb, limited to in-frame rearrangements. These files lack a portion of the clones; in checked studies, under half of the deficit traces to unresolved V genes, and the cause of the others is not known. Here the sample has some 16,000 clones; around 83% occur a single time. The ten largest make up approximately 17% of the sample. The sample consisted of CD8+ T cells from peripheral blood mononuclear cells, taken after pregnancy. The origin of the receptors is a female donor in good health, enrolled as a control in a pregnancy study.

V is TRBV5-4 and J is TRBJ2-3, with a weak D call TRBD1 (5 bases). Per the germline V gene, CDR1 is SGHNT and CDR2 is YYREEE (reference sequence). Trimming stripped 2 bases from V and 2 bases from J, with 12 bases between. This CDR3 contains 15 residues. The CDR3 DNA reads as TGTGCCAGCAGCTTTTACGACAGATCCACAGATACGCAGTATTTT. This codes for CASSFYDRSTDTQYF.

CDR3 sequence (DNA): TGTGCCAGCAGTTACGGTTGGGCAGGGGAAAGTCAGCCCCAGCATTTT. This gives the protein CASSYGWAGESQPQHF. The chain is built from TRBV6-6 and TRBJ1-5, with a tentative D call TRBD1 (6 bases). This CDR3 contains 16 residues. The ends were cut back, 2 bases at V and 6 bases at J, with 17 bases in the middle. The V gene's germline CDR1 is MNHNY and CDR2 SVGAGI (reference sequence).

This clone appeared a few times. One end of the junction varies from germline; a read error may be responsible. The chain uses TRBV2 and TRBJ2-7; 8 positions agree with TRBD2. Germline V CDR1 and CDR2: SNHLY, FYNNEI. This CDR3 has 15 amino acids. CDR3 amino acids: CASREGLAATYEQYF. The CDR3 DNA follows: TGTGCCAGCAGGGAAGGACTAGCAGCGACCTACGAGCAGTACTTC.

The V call is TRBV7-6, the J call TRBJ1-4, with 10 bases that match TRBD1. Germline V CDR1 and CDR2: SGHVS, FNYEAQ. The junction had 7 bases not matched to a gene; V was cut back by 5 bases and J by 7 bases. There are 15 residues in the CDR3. For the CDR3, the DNA is TGTGCCAGCAGCCGGACAGGGGGGGCTACTGAAAAACTGTTTTTT. Protein sequence: CASSRTGGATEKLFF.

Regarding this clone: One end of the junction does not line up with germline, which may come from a read error. J is TRBJ2-2 and V is TRBV7-7; TRBD2 matches at 9 bases. The CDR3 sequence is 16 residues long. CDR1 is SSHAT and CDR2 is FNYEAQ in the germline V gene (reference sequence). CDR3 bases: TGTGCTAGCACCAATGGTTTAGCGGGAGACACCGGGGAGCTGTTTTTT. Its translation is CASTNGLAGDTGELFF.

This chain uses TRBV27 with TRBJ1-1; D unresolved. CDR1 MNHEY and CDR2 SMNVEV come from the germline V gene (reference sequence). The CDR3 consists of 17 residues. V lost 5 bases and J 1 base, leaving 20 bases between the germline ends. The CDR3 nucleotides read TGTGCCAGCAGTCTCCAGAGGAACGGAGTAACGAACACTGAAGCTTTCTTT. Residues: CASSLQRNGVTNTEAFF.

By its share, this clone is medium-sized. This sequence joins TRBV4-1 and TRBJ2-7; maybe TRBD1 (5 bases). This CDR3 spans 13 amino acids. In germline, CDR1 is MGHRA, CDR2 YSYEKL. Trimming pared 3 bases from V and 5 bases from J, leaving 11 bases between. The CDR3 DNA is TGCGCCAGCAGCCAGGGGCTGACGAACGAGCAGTACTTC. Protein: CASSQGLTNEQYF.